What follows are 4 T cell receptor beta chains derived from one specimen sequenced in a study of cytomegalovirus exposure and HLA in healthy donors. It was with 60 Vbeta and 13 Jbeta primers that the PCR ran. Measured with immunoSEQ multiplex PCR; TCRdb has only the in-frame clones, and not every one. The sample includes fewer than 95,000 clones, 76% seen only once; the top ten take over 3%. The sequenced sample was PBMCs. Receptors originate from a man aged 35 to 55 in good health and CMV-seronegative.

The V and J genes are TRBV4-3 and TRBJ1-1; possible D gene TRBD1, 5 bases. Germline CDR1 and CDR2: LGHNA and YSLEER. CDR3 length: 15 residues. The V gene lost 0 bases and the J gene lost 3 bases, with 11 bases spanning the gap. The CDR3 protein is CASSQDARGYTEAFF. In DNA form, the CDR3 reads TGCGCCAGCAGCCAAGATGCAAGGGGCTACACTGAAGCTTTCTTT.

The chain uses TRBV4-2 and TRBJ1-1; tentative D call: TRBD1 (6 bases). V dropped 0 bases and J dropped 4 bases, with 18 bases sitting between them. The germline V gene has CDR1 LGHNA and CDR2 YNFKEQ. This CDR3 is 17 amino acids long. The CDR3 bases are TGTGCCAGCAGCCAAGATCCGGGGGGCTTATCGTTCACTGAAGCTTTCTTT. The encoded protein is CASSQDPGGLSFTEAFF.

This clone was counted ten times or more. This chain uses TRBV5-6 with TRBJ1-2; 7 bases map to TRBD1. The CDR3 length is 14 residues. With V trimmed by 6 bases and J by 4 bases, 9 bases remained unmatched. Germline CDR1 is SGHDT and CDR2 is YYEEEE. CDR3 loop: CASIRGTLLYGYTF. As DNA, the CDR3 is TGTGCCAGCATCAGGGGGACCCTTCTCTATGGCTACACCTTC.

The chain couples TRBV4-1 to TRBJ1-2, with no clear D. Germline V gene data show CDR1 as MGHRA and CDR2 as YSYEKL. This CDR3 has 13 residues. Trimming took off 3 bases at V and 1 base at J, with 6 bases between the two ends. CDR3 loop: CASSQGVNYGYTF. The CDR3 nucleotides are TGCGCCAGCAGCCAGGGCGTTAACTATGGCTACACCTTC.